The 30 T cell receptor beta chains below come from one sample, sequenced in a study of CXCR3-negative and CXCR3-positive naive CD8 T cells. cDNA libraries for TRB were generated by 5' RACE incorporating UMI labels. For each CDR3 protein, TCRdb gives one entry from its re-call of the 5' RACE reads, without DNA. This listing includes 50,000 to 65,000 distinct CDR3 sequences. These receptors are not linked to any known antigen. Study outcomes and limitations: Greater hydrophobicity was found in TRB CDR3s of CXCR3-positive naive cells than of CXCR3-negative naive cells.

Source material: naive CXCR3+ CD8+ T cells from blood. Regarding subset: CD45RO-CCR7+CD27+CD95- naive CD8+ T cells expressing CXCR3 (TNR3+). The origin of the receptors is a human donor in good health. Some clones in this sample may be carry-over from other donors' samples.

V gene TRBV19 combines with J gene TRBJ1-5. There are 16 residues in the CDR3. Germline values: CDR1 LNHDA, CDR2 SQIVND (reference sequence). The CDR3 loop is CASSISWSFRNQPQHF.

V gene TRBV6-2 or TRBV6-3 combines with J gene TRBJ2-7; TCRdb's D call, TRBD2, is unchecked because there is no DNA. Per the germline V gene, CDR1 is MNHEY and CDR2 is SVGEGT. The CDR3 is 19 residues long. The CDR3 sequence: CASSYSITGAFPSSYEQYF.

The chain has TRBV20-1 and TRBJ1-2; no DNA is available, so the TRBD1 call from TCRdb remains unchecked. The CDR3 extends over 15 amino acids. Germline CDR1 and CDR2: DFQATT and SNEGSKA (reference sequence). The CDR3 protein is CSARDPGQINYGYTF.

The rearrangement links TRBV7-9 to TRBJ2-1; the D call of TRBD2 rests on TCRdb alone, since no DNA is present to check it. The CDR3 has 14 amino acids. From germline, CDR1 is SEHNR and CDR2 FQNEAQ (reference sequence). This chain's CDR3 is CASSSGPAYNEQFF.

The chain joins TRBV14 to TRBJ2-5; without DNA, the TCRdb call of TRBD2 cannot be checked. This CDR3 is 16 amino acids long. Germline loops: CDR1 SGHDN, CDR2 FVKESK. The CDR3 loop reads CASSQILRGRGETQYF.

CDR3 loop: CASSHPLGARAEAFF. The rearrangement links TRBV4-2 to TRBJ1-1. CDR1 LGHNA and CDR2 YNFKEQ come from the germline V gene. The CDR3 runs to 15 residues.

The chain joins TRBV7-9 to TRBJ2-7. Germline-derived CDR1 and CDR2 are SEHNR and FQNEAQ (reference sequence). The CDR3 totals 13 residues. The CDR3 is CASSLRGTYEQYF.

This CDR3 reads CSASPGGGKWDQPQHF. This chain uses TRBV20-1 with TRBJ1-5; TCRdb outputs TRBD1, but without DNA this stays unchecked. CDR1 DFQATT and CDR2 SNEGSKA come from the germline V gene (reference sequence). The CDR3 runs to 16 residues.

The V call is TRBV6-2 or TRBV6-3, the J call TRBJ1-6; as DNA is missing, the TRBD1 call by TCRdb cannot be tested. CDR1 is MNHEY and CDR2 is SVGEGT in the germline V gene. This CDR3 contains 14 residues. This CDR3 reads CASTPVGHSSPLHF.

The chain combines TRBV29-1 with TRBJ1-1; TCRdb calls TRBD1, which cannot be checked without DNA. This CDR3 is 15 amino acids long. Germline loops: CDR1 SQVTM, CDR2 ANQGSEA. This CDR3 is CSVEVITGTWTEAFF. Drawing the rest from reference TRBV29-1 and TRBJ1-1, the complete variable domain is SAVISQKPSRDICQRGTSLTIQCQVDSQVTMMFWYRQQPGQSLTLIATANQGSEATYESGFVIDKFPISRPNLTFSTLTVSNMSPEDSSIYLCSVEVITGTWTEAFFGQGTRLTVV.

The V gene is TRBV29-1, the J gene TRBJ2-6; the D call of TRBD1 rests on TCRdb alone, since no DNA is present to check it. The germline V gene has CDR1 SQVTM and CDR2 ANQGSEA. CDR3 length: 15 amino acids. CDR3: CSVVHRGSGANVLTF.

The chain is built from TRBV25-1 and TRBJ1-3. The CDR3 is 16 amino acids. The germline V gene encodes CDR1 MGHDK and CDR2 SYGVNS. CDR3 residues: CASSEPQVGAGNTIYF.

This chain uses TRBV20-1 with TRBJ2-1; TCRdb reports TRBD1, a call that lacks DNA to check it against. CDR3 size: 14 residues. Germline V gives CDR1 DFQATT, CDR2 SNEGSKA (reference sequence). The CDR3 here is CSARGVGYYNEQFF.

The chain recombines TRBV4-1 with TRBJ2-1; TCRdb picks TRBD2, but there is no DNA to check that call. The CDR3 length is 15 residues. CDR1 MGHRA and CDR2 YSYEKL come from the germline V gene. The chain's CDR3 is CASSPTSGGAYEQFF.

The V and J genes are TRBV15 and TRBJ2-7; TCRdb returns TRBD1, unconfirmable since there is no DNA. The CDR3 runs to 15 residues. CDR1 and CDR2 (germline): LNHNV, YYDKDF (reference sequence). Here the CDR3 reads CASSLLRGPDYEQYF.

The rearrangement uses TRBV4-3 and TRBJ2-2; as DNA is missing, the TRBD1 call by TCRdb cannot be tested. The CDR3 totals 19 residues. Germline V CDR1 and CDR2: LGHNA, YSLEER. This CDR3 reads CASSQDALPGQGLTGELFF.

This sequence joins TRBV28 and TRBJ2-7; with no DNA, the TCRdb D assignment of TRBD1 cannot be verified. Per the germline V gene, CDR1 is MDHEN and CDR2 is SYDVKM. The CDR3 is 14 residues long. The CDR3 loop reads CASSLEGALYEQYF.

The chain couples TRBV7-2 to TRBJ2-1; without DNA, the TCRdb call of TRBD1 cannot be checked. Germline V gives CDR1 SGHTA, CDR2 FQGNSA. This CDR3 comprises 11 residues. The CDR3 here is CASSQGQDKFF. The whole variable domain, remainder taken from reference TRBV7-2 and TRBJ2-1, is GAGVSQSPSNKVTEKGKDVELRCDPISGHTALYWYRQSLGQGLEFLIYFQGNSAPDKSGLPSDRFSAERTGGSVSTLTIQRTQQEDSAVYLCASSQGQDKFFGPGTRLTVL.

The V and J genes are TRBV19 and TRBJ2-3; there is no DNA to check the TCRdb D call of TRBD2. Germline-derived CDR1 and CDR2 are LNHDA and SQIVND (reference sequence). CDR3 length: 17 residues. The CDR3 region is CASSPLTRYLSTDTQYF.

The chain recombines TRBV12-3 or TRBV12-4 with TRBJ2-7. CDR3 size: 12 residues. The CDR3 here is CASSLIRYEQYF.

The chain couples TRBV12-3 or TRBV12-4 to TRBJ1-3. This CDR3 contains 16 residues. CDR3 amino acids: CASSLTLNGRGNTIYF.

The rearrangement links TRBV12-3 or TRBV12-4 to TRBJ2-7; TCRdb calls TRBD1, which cannot be checked without DNA. The CDR3 contains 11 residues. CDR3: CASSLGQQQYF.

The rearrangement joins TRBV29-1 to TRBJ2-3; TCRdb designates TRBD2, a call that cannot be tested without DNA. The germline CDR1 and CDR2 sequences are SQVTM and ANQGSEA. This CDR3 region has 15 residues. The CDR3 loop is CSVVALAGGPDTQYF.

The chain has TRBV20-1 and TRBJ2-7; TCRdb returns TRBD1, unconfirmable since there is no DNA. CDR1 is DFQATT, CDR2 SNEGSKA, per germline (reference sequence). CDR3 length: 14 residues. The CDR3 loop reads CSARRDSRTYEQYF.

The rearrangement joins TRBV6-5 to TRBJ2-1; with no DNA, the TCRdb D assignment of TRBD2 cannot be verified. Germline CDR1 is MNHEY and CDR2 is SVGAGI. The CDR3 sequence is 13 residues long. The CDR3 loop is CASKDSRGNEQFF.

This chain joins TRBV7-6 and TRBJ1-1. This CDR3 spans 13 amino acids. CDR1 SGHVS and CDR2 FNYEAQ come from the germline V gene. The CDR3 region is CASSDLINTEAFF.

The chain has TRBV3-1 and TRBJ2-1; absent DNA, TCRdb's TRBD2 call cannot be checked. The CDR3 has 15 amino acids. CDR1 is LGHDT and CDR2 is YNNKEL in the germline V gene (reference sequence). The CDR3 reads CASSQDRRVGHEQFF.

The chain uses TRBV6-2 or TRBV6-3 and TRBJ1-5. CDR1 and CDR2 from the germline V gene are MNHEY and SVGEGT. This CDR3 is built from 14 residues. CDR3 region: CASSYSRGLQPQHF.

This chain links TRBV29-1 with TRBJ1-2. The CDR3 totals 14 residues. CDR1 SQVTM and CDR2 ANQGSEA come from the germline V gene. CDR3 residues: CSVEEIWQANGYTF.

The CDR3 loop is CASSNGQGWEQYF. The V gene is TRBV6-5, the J gene TRBJ2-7; with no DNA, the TCRdb D assignment of TRBD1 cannot be verified. The germline V gene encodes CDR1 MNHEY and CDR2 SVGAGI. The CDR3 loop spans 13 amino acids.